The entry below gives a single T cell receptor (beta chain) sequence along with its context. In the source study's methods: Estimation of nucleated cell counts was performed using reference gene primer amplification. Repertoires were generated with immunoSEQ multiplex PCR, while TCRdb's copy carries only in-frame clones and drops some. V and J calls plus clone size are reproduced from that table; the DNA served to infer D and trimming. Among about 200,000 clones, approximately 82% were seen once, and the ten largest hold 9.5% to 10%. This entry is derived from a study of blood T cell repertoires in COVID-19. Study in general: From T cells, B-cell-depleted T cells, or PBMCs came the material, which was cDNA or gDNA.

Germline V CDR1 and CDR2: SGHTA, FQGTGA. The CDR3 covers 15 residues. V dropped 0 bases and J dropped 12; count of bases not matched to a gene: 10. The specimen sequenced was peripheral blood. This chain links TRBV7-3 with TRBJ2-1, with TRBD2 matching 8 bases. This sequence was found in a man over 45 with active or convalescent COVID-19. For the CDR3, the DNA is TGTGCCAGCAGCTTAACCGGACTAGCAGACCCAGCGCAGTTCTTC. Residues: CASSLTGLADPAQFF.